This is a list of T cell receptor beta chains from one sample in a study of cytomegalovirus exposure and HLA in healthy donors. Profiled with immunoSEQ multiplex PCR; TCRdb holds only in-frame clones, not every one. This table holds approximately 40,000 clones. Material: PBMCs. These receptors all stem from a human donor in good health. Both conserved end residues are part of each CDR3. A D gene is named only where the DNA matches it firmly.

J: TRBJ1-1
D: NA
V: TRBV4-1
CDR3: CASSQVRSSDTEAFF
DNA: TGCGCCAGCAGCCAAGTTAGGAGTTCGGACACTGAAGCTTTCTTT

J: TRBJ1-4
D: NA
V: TRBV7-9
CDR3: CASSSGHGNEKLFF
DNA: TGTGCCAGCAGCTCGGGACACGGTAATGAAAAACTGTTTTTT

J: TRBJ2-7
D: NA
V: TRBV11-1
CDR3: CASSLDPDGEEQYF
DNA: TGTGCCAGCAGCTTAGATCCGGACGGGGAGGAGCAGTACTTC

J: TRBJ1-6
D: TRBD1
V: TRBV28
CDR3: CASSARTGRNSPLHF
DNA: TGTGCCAGCAGTGCAAGGACAGGGCGGAATTCACCCCTCCACTTT

J: TRBJ2-5
D: NA
V: TRBV27
CDR3: CASSLSRQETQYF
DNA: TGTGCCAGCAGTTTGAGTCGCCAAGAGACCCAGTACTTC

J: TRBJ1-1
D: NA
V: TRBV28
CDR3: CATVEANMNTEAFF
DNA: TGTGCAACGGTGGAGGCCAACATGAACACTGAAGCTTTCTTT

J: TRBJ1-6
D: TRBD1
V: TRBV9
CDR3: CASSDRGEYNSPLHF
DNA: TGTGCCAGCAGCGACAGGGGAGAATATAATTCACCCCTACACTTT

J: TRBJ1-5
D: NA
V: TRBV7-9
CDR3: CASSLTGGSQPQHF
DNA: TGTGCCAGCAGCCTTACCGGAGGGAGTCAGCCCCAGCATTTT

J: TRBJ1-5
D: NA
V: TRBV4-1
CDR3: CASSQDPTGRQPQHF
DNA: TGCGCCAGTAGCCAAGATCCCACAGGCCGGCAGCCCCAGCATTTT

J: TRBJ1-5
D: TRBD1
V: TRBV10-3
CDR3: CATLAGTGDQPQHF
DNA: TGTGCCACACTAGCCGGGACAGGGGATCAGCCCCAGCATTTT

J: TRBJ2-3
D: NA
V: TRBV4-2
CDR3: CASSQEETRTDTQYF
DNA: TGTGCCAGCAGCCAAGAGGAGACCCGCACAGATACGCAGTATTTT

J: TRBJ2-1
D: NA
V: TRBV10-2
CDR3: CASSLDRNEQFF
DNA: TGCGCCAGCAGCTTAGATCGGAATGAGCAGTTCTTC

J: TRBJ2-5
D: TRBD1
V: TRBV29-1
CDR3: CSVERDRGVTQYF
DNA: TGCAGCGTTGAAAGAGACAGGGGGGTGACCCAGTACTTC

J: TRBJ2-7
D: TRBD2
V: TRBV19
CDR3: CASSRLADSYEQYF
DNA: TGTGCCAGTAGCAGACTAGCTGACTCCTACGAGCAGTACTTC

J: TRBJ1-5
D: TRBD1
V: TRBV6-6
CDR3: CASSLDRGQGNQPQHF
DNA: TGTGCCAGCAGCCTGGACAGGGGTCAGGGCAATCAGCCCCAGCATTTT

J: TRBJ2-2
D: TRBD2
V: TRBV19
CDR3: CASSGLAGGRPPGELFF
DNA: TGTGCCAGTAGTGGACTAGCGGGGGGGCGTCCCCCCGGGGAGCTGTTTTTT

J: TRBJ1-1
D: NA
V: TRBV14
CDR3: CASSQEVRNTEAFF
DNA: TGTGCCAGCAGCCAAGAGGTGAGGAACACTGAAGCTTTCTTT

J: TRBJ1-1
D: TRBD1
V: TRBV13
CDR3: CASSTRRGTAIMNTEAFF
DNA: TGTGCCAGCAGCACGAGACGCGGGACAGCAATTATGAACACTGAAGCTTTCTTT

J: TRBJ1-3
D: NA
V: TRBV15
CDR3: CATSRDSGVSGNTIYF
DNA: TGTGCCACCAGCAGAGATTCGGGGGTTTCTGGAAACACCATATATTTT

J: TRBJ1-2
D: TRBD1
V: TRBV9
CDR3: CASGGQGVNGYTF
DNA: TGTGCCAGCGGAGGACAGGGGGTGAATGGCTACACCTTC

J: TRBJ1-2
D: NA
V: TRBV7-2
CDR3: CASSSQGGNYGYTF
DNA: TGTGCCAGCAGCTCCCAGGGCGGTAACTATGGCTACACCTTC

J: TRBJ2-3
D: TRBD2
V: TRBV6-6
CDR3: CASSYSGGAATDTQYF
DNA: TGTGCCAGCAGTTATAGCGGGGGGGCCGCCACAGATACGCAGTATTTT

J: TRBJ2-7
D: NA
V: TRBV11-2
CDR3: CASSLGLTYEQYF
DNA: TGTGCCAGCAGCTTGGGCCTAACCTACGAGCAGTACTTC

J: TRBJ2-7
D: NA
V: TRBV15
CDR3: CATSTGRLYEQYF
DNA: TGTGCCACCAGCACCGGGAGATTGTACGAGCAGTACTTC

J: TRBJ1-4
D: NA
V: TRBV19
CDR3: CASSTSGTATNEKLFF
DNA: TGTGCCAGTAGTACCTCAGGTACAGCAACTAATGAAAAACTGTTTTTT

J: TRBJ1-4
D: TRBD1
V: TRBV28
CDR3: CAITRGGQGNEKLFF
DNA: TGTGCCATCACCCGTGGGGGACAGGGGAACGAAAAACTGTTTTTT

J: TRBJ1-5
D: NA
V: TRBV6-5
CDR3: CASSYSGGANQPQHF
DNA: TGTGCCAGCAGTTACTCCGGCGGGGCTAATCAGCCCCAGCATTTT

J: TRBJ1-1
D: NA
V: TRBV9
CDR3: CASSETANTEAFF
DNA: TGTGCCAGCAGCGAGACAGCGAACACTGAAGCTTTCTTT

J: TRBJ2-2
D: NA
V: TRBV5-6
CDR3: CASSLAYLGGTGELFF
DNA: TGTGCCAGCAGCTTGGCCTATTTAGGGGGTACCGGGGAGCTGTTTTTT

J: TRBJ2-7
D: TRBD1
V: TRBV6-1
CDR3: CASSEQGGITHEQYF
DNA: TGTGCCAGCAGTGAACAAGGGGGCATCACCCACGAGCAGTACTTC

J: TRBJ2-5
D: NA
V: TRBV9
CDR3: CASSPGSLGTQYF
DNA: TGTGCCAGCAGCCCCGGCAGCCTAGGCACCCAGTACTTC

J: TRBJ2-1
D: NA
V: TRBV27
CDR3: CASSLKGPGLDHEQFF
DNA: TGTGCCAGCAGTTTAAAGGGGCCAGGGTTGGATCATGAGCAGTTCTTC

J: TRBJ2-3
D: NA
V: TRBV11-2
CDR3: CASSFVLTDTQYF
DNA: TGTGCCAGCAGCTTCGTCCTCACAGATACGCAGTATTTT

J: TRBJ2-7
D: NA
V: TRBV30
CDR3: CAWRRGGTGSYEQYF
DNA: TGTGCCTGGAGGAGAGGAGGAACGGGCTCCTACGAGCAGTACTTC

J: TRBJ1-1
D: NA
V: TRBV5-1
CDR3: CASSFLTDNTEAFF
DNA: TGCGCCAGCAGCTTCCTCACAGACAACACTGAAGCTTTCTTT

J: TRBJ1-5
D: TRBD1
V: TRBV19
CDR3: CASSGQTGLNQPQHF
DNA: TGTGCCAGTAGTGGCCAGACAGGGCTGAATCAGCCCCAGCATTTT

J: TRBJ2-3
D: TRBD1
V: TRBV6-5
CDR3: CASSRDREIDKQYF
DNA: TGTGCCAGCAGCCGGGACAGGGAAATAGATAAGCAGTATTTT

J: TRBJ2-3
D: NA
V: TRBV18
CDR3: CASSLRTGTDTQYF
DNA: TGTGCCAGCTCACTTAGGACAGGCACAGATACGCAGTATTTT

J: TRBJ2-2
D: TRBD1
V: TRBV6-5
CDR3: CASSKTGGSTGELFF
DNA: TGTGCCAGCAGTAAGACAGGGGGCAGCACCGGGGAGCTGTTTTTT

J: TRBJ1-2
D: NA
V: TRBV27
CDR3: CASSLQGGSYGYTF
DNA: TGTGCCAGCAGTTTACAGGGTGGAAGCTATGGCTACACCTTC

J: TRBJ2-3
D: TRBD2
V: TRBV6-5
CDR3: CASSDGGAGDTQYF
DNA: TGTGCCAGCAGTGACGGGGGGGCCGGAGATACGCAGTATTTT

J: TRBJ2-7
D: NA
V: TRBV9
CDR3: CASSVSGDGREQYF
DNA: TGTGCCAGCAGCGTTTCAGGGGACGGTCGCGAGCAGTACTTC

J: TRBJ1-5
D: NA
V: TRBV19
CDR3: CASSIDGENQPQHF
DNA: TGTGCCAGTAGTATAGACGGGGAAAATCAGCCCCAGCATTTT

J: TRBJ1-2
D: NA
V: TRBV9
CDR3: CASSVDLSGGYTF
DNA: TGTGCCAGCAGCGTAGACCTTTCGGGTGGCTACACCTTC

J: TRBJ2-7
D: TRBD1
V: TRBV18
CDR3: CASSQGASEQYF
DNA: TGTGCCAGCTCACAGGGGGCTAGTGAGCAGTACTTC

J: TRBJ1-6
D: NA
V: TRBV7-9
CDR3: CASSGDGSYNSPLHF
DNA: TGTGCCAGCTCGGGGGACGGATCCTATAATTCACCCCTCCACTTT

J: TRBJ1-2
D: NA
V: TRBV19
CDR3: CASRSAVYGYTF
DNA: TGTGCCAGTAGATCGGCGGTTTATGGCTACACCTTC

J: TRBJ2-2
D: TRBD2
V: TRBV9
CDR3: CASSAGGLAGLGELFF
DNA: TGTGCCAGCAGCGCCGGGGGACTAGCGGGGCTCGGGGAGCTGTTTTTT

J: TRBJ2-7
D: TRBD1
V: TRBV6-1
CDR3: CASTETGGLGRGEQYF
DNA: TGTGCCAGCACTGAGACAGGGGGACTGGGGCGTGGCGAGCAGTACTTC

J: TRBJ1-2
D: TRBD1
V: TRBV4-1
CDR3: CASSQVPRQGNYGYTF
DNA: TGCGCCAGCAGCCAAGTTCCGCGACAGGGCAACTATGGCTACACCTTC

J: TRBJ1-2
D: NA
V: TRBV5-4
CDR3: CASGSYYGYTF
DNA: TGTGCCAGCGGCTCTTACTATGGCTACACCTTC

J: TRBJ2-5
D: NA
V: TRBV7-5
CDR3: CVRSLAPGQGLGEQYF
DNA: TGTGTCAGAAGCTTAGCACCGGGACAGGGCCTGGGAGAGCAGTACTTC